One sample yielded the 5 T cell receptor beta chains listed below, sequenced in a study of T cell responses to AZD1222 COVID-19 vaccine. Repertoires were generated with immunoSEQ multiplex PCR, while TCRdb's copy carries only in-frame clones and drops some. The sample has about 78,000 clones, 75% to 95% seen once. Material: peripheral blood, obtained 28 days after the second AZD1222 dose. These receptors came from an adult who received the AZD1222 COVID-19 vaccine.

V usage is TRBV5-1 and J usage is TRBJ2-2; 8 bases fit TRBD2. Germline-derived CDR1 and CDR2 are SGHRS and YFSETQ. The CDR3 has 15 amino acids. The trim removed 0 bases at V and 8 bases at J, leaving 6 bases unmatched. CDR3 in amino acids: CASSLDAGGGGELFF. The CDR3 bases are TGCGCCAGCAGCTTGGATGCGGGGGGCGGTGGGGAGCTGTTTTTT.

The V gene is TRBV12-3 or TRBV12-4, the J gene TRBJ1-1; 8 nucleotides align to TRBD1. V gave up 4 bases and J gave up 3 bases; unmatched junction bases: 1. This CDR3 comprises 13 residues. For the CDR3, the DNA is TGTGCCAGCAGTTGGACAGGGTACACTGAAGCTTTCTTT. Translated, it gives CASSWTGYTEAFF.

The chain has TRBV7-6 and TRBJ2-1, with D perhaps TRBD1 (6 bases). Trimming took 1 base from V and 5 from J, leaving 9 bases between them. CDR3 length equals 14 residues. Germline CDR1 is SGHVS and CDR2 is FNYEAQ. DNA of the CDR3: TGTGCCAGCAGCTTAGACAGACAGGACAATGAGCAGTTCTTC. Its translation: CASSLDRQDNEQFF.

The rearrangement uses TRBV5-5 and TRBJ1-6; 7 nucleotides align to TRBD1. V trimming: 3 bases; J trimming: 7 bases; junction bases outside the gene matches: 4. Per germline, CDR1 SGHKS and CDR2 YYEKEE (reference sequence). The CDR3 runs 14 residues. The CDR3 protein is CASSWDRLNSPLHF. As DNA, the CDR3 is TGTGCCAGCAGCTGGGACAGATTGAATTCACCCCTCCACTTT.

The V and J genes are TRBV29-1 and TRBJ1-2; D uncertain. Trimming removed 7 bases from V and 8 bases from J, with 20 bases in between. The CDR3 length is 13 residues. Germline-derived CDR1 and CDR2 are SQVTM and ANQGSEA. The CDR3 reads CSDRDYQKRGYTF. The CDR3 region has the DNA TGCAGCGACCGGGATTATCAGAAGCGGGGCTACACCTTC. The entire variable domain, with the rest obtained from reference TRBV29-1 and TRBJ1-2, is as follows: SAVISQKPSRDICQRGTSLTIQCQVDSQVTMMFWYRQQPGQSLTLIATANQGSEATYESGFVIDKFPISRPNLTFSTLTVSNMSPEDSSIYLCSDRDYQKRGYTFGSGTRLTVV.